A single sample is the source of the 5 T cell receptor beta chains below, sequenced in a study of immune evolution from preneoplasia to lung adenocarcinoma (dated by TCRdb to 2020 to 2023). Library generation was performed with the immunoSEQ multiplex PCR assay. TCRdb mirrors the immuneACCESS table, restricted to in-frame sequences. Some clones are absent from its copies; in checked studies, under half trace to an unresolved V gene, and the reason for the others is unknown. The sample contains approximately 12,000 clones, 70% to 90% of them found a single time. Jointly, the top ten make up 3.8% of the sample. Material for sequencing was FFPE tissue from an adenomatous hyperplasia lung lesion. What this sample's cell subset or site label stands for: atypical adenomatous hyperplasia (AAH), lung preneoplasia. Receptors were obtained from a person aged 50 or older with lung adenocarcinoma.

This clone was recorded once. The chain joins TRBV5-4 to TRBJ2-2, with D uncertain. This CDR3 is 14 amino acids long. The V and J ends lost 0 bases and 1 base respectively, with 4 bases between them. CDR1 SGHNT and CDR2 YYREEE come from the germline V gene (reference sequence). CDR3 region: CASSLGLNTGELFF. CDR3 bases: TGTGCCAGCAGCTTGGGGCTGAACACCGGGGAGCTGTTTTTT.

The chain links TRBV7-6 to TRBJ2-7; 9 bases match TRBD1. V shed 5 bases and J 4 bases; nucleotides not matched to a gene: 12. The V gene's germline CDR1 is SGHVS and CDR2 FNYEAQ. The CDR3 covers 16 residues. The CDR3 bases are TGTGCCAGCAGCGGAAGAACAGGGGGCCCTCCATACGAGCAGTACTTC. This codes for CASSGRTGGPPYEQYF.

The chain links TRBV11-2 to TRBJ2-2; D remains unclear. Deletions cut 5 bases from V and 1 base from J, with 2 bases between. In germline, CDR1 is SGHAT, CDR2 FQNNGV. This CDR3 region has 12 residues. As DNA, the CDR3 is TGTGCCAGCAGCCTGAACACCGGGGAGCTGTTTTTT. Its protein product is CASSLNTGELFF.

In its sample, this clone was seen a few times. The chain carries TRBV7-9 and TRBJ2-7; the match to TRBD2 covers 8 bases. From germline, CDR1 is SEHNR and CDR2 FQNEAQ (reference sequence). The CDR3 length is 16 residues. J lost 3 bases, V lost 1 base, and 8 bases had no gene match. The CDR3 is CASSLGRVAGNYEQYF. The CDR3 nucleotides are TGTGCCAGCAGCTTAGGTAGAGTAGCGGGGAACTACGAGCAGTACTTC.

The chain uses TRBV18 and TRBJ1-4; maybe TRBD1 (5 bases). CDR3 length: 16 amino acids. Germline V lookup: CDR1 KGHSH, CDR2 LQKENI. V gave up 3 bases and J gave up 5 bases, with 16 bases separating them. The CDR3 region is CASSPYVPGGNEKLFF. The CDR3 DNA reads as TGTGCCAGCTCACCGTATGTCCCTGGGGGGAATGAAAAACTGTTTTTT.